A selection of T cell receptor beta chains follows, all from one sample in a study of T cells in Graves' hyperthyroidism and ophthalmopathy. TCRdb called the multiplex PCR reads again in MiXCR, with one record for every CDR3 protein. The sample includes about 720,000 distinct CDR3 sequences, around 15% seen only once; the top ten take approximately 8.4%. The sample consisted of blood. Source of these receptors: a young man with Graves' hyperthyroidism. Each CDR3 is given with its conserved first and last residue. The D gene is left open where the match is weak. The size of a clone is reported for some rows only, either as once, few or many, or as a class for expanded clones.

>many|-|TRBV28|TRBJ1-2
CASSLGSDYGYTF
TGTGCCAGCAGCCTTGGGTCGGACTATGGCTACACCTTC
>many|TRBD1|TRBV2|TRBJ1-2
CASSAGQGLGYTF
TGTGCCAGCAGTGCGGGACAGGGACTTGGCTACACCTTC
>many|-|TRBV18|TRBJ1-6
CASSPQAPKRDSPLHF
TGTGCCAGCTCACCCCAGGCCCCGAAGCGTGATTCACCCCTCCACTTT
>few|-|TRBV6-1|TRBJ2-1
CASRGLAEINEQFF
TGTGCCTCCAGGGGGTTAGCGGAGATCAATGAGCAGTTCTTC
>few|TRBD2|TRBV27|TRBJ2-7
CASKASGRHTYEQYF
TGTGCCAGCAAGGCTAGCGGGAGGCATACCTACGAGCAGTACTTC
>-|-|TRBV20-1|TRBJ1-5
CSAPIRQSNQPQHF
TGCAGTGCTCCAATCCGACAGAGCAATCAGCCCCAGCATTTT
>many|TRBD2|TRBV11-3|TRBJ2-7
CASSSLAGAPYEQYF
TGTGCCAGCAGCTCCTTAGCGGGAGCACCGTACGAGCAGTACTTC
>many|TRBD2|TRBV5-6|TRBJ2-1
CASSSGLVANEQFF
TGTGCCAGCAGCTCGGGACTAGTGGCCAATGAGCAGTTCTTC
>many|TRBD1|TRBV2|TRBJ1-4
CASTGTGGVKLFF
TGTGCCAGTACCGGGACAGGGGGTGTAAAACTGTTTTTT
>-|TRBD1|TRBV10-3|TRBJ2-1
CAISSGTGLVDEQFF
TGTGCCATCAGTTCGGGGACAGGGCTCGTGGATGAGCAGTTCTTC
>many|-|TRBV6-2/TRBV6-3|TRBJ1-5
CASRPGGQGGQPQHF
TGTGCCAGCCGCCCCGGGGGGCAGGGAGGACAGCCCCAGCATTTT
>many|TRBD2|TRBV5-1|TRBJ2-7
CASSLGVSAGLALYEQYF
TGCGCCAGCAGCTTGGGAGTCTCAGCCGGACTAGCGCTCTACGAGCAGTACTTC
>many|TRBD1|TRBV6-1|TRBJ2-7
CASSEAQGQGPTSAYEQYF
TGTGCCAGCAGTGAAGCACAGGGACAGGGGCCGACTAGCGCCTACGAGCAGTACTTC
>few|TRBD2|TRBV14|TRBJ2-1
CASSQDAPGLAGGYNEQFF
TGTGCCAGCAGCCAAGATGCCCCTGGACTAGCGGGAGGTTACAATGAGCAGTTCTTC
>-|-|TRBV5-1|TRBJ1-5
CASRTGLNQPQHF
TGCGCCAGCAGGACAGGCCTCAATCAGCCCCAGCATTTT
>many|-|TRBV3-1|TRBJ1-1
CASSHWGADTEAFF
TGTGCCAGCAGCCACTGGGGGGCGGACACTGAAGCTTTCTTT
>-|-|TRBV6-6|TRBJ2-5
CASSYSVAEETQYF
TGTGCCAGCAGTTACTCAGTGGCAGAAGAGACCCAGTACTTC
>many|-|TRBV30|TRBJ1-1
CAWSTGPMNTEAFF
TGTGCCTGGAGTACAGGGCCGATGAACACTGAAGCTTTCTTT
>few|TRBD2|TRBV7-9|TRBJ2-1
CASSPPVGLAEGYNEQFF
TGTGCCAGCAGCCCCCCGGTAGGACTAGCGGAAGGTTACAATGAGCAGTTCTTC
>many|-|TRBV30|TRBJ2-1
CAWNVVWEEQFF
TGTGCCTGGAATGTCGTCTGGGAGGAGCAGTTCTTC
>-|TRBD2|TRBV20-1|TRBJ2-7
CSVSGTSGYEQYF
TGCAGTGTTTCGGGGACTAGCGGATACGAGCAGTACTTC
>few|-|TRBV5-6|TRBJ2-7
CASSIPLGEFGEQYF
TGTGCCAGCAGCATTCCACTTGGTGAGTTTGGCGAGCAGTACTTC
>few|TRBD1|TRBV20-1|TRBJ1-5
CSARVTGQGAEGNQPQHF
TGCAGTGCTAGAGTTACGGGACAGGGGGCAGAGGGCAATCAGCCCCAGCATTTT
>once|TRBD2|TRBV14|TRBJ2-5
CASSQGLAGGLEETQYF
TGTGCCAGCAGCCAGGGACTAGCGGGAGGATTAGAAGAGACCCAGTACTTC
>many|TRBD1|TRBV10-3|TRBJ2-3
CATSDRANTDTQYF
TGTGCCACCTCCGACAGGGCCAACACAGATACGCAGTATTTT
>-|TRBD2|TRBV12-3/TRBV12-4|TRBJ2-2
CASSWGRLAGSTGELFF
TGTGCCAGCAGTTGGGGTCGGCTAGCGGGATCCACCGGGGAGCTGTTTTTT
>many|-|TRBV20-1|TRBJ2-1
CSAKDTDNEQFF
TGCAGTGCTAAGGACACGGACAATGAGCAGTTCTTC
>few|-|TRBV9|TRBJ1-2
CASSVEGRPNYGYTF
TGTGCCAGCAGCGTAGAGGGGAGACCTAACTATGGCTACACCTTC
>-|TRBD2|TRBV4-1|TRBJ2-7
CAGSYRLAGGDEQYF
TGCGCCGGCAGCTACCGACTAGCGGGAGGGGATGAGCAGTACTTC
>few|-|TRBV7-2|TRBJ1-1
CASSLMVETEAFF
TGTGCCAGCAGCTTAATGGTAGAGACTGAAGCTTTCTTT
>-|-|TRBV10-1|TRBJ2-7
CASSDPGEGDEQYF
TGCGCCAGCAGTGATCCGGGAGAAGGGGACGAGCAGTACTTC
>few|TRBD1|TRBV9|TRBJ1-5
CASSADGDRGQPQHF
TGTGCCAGCAGCGCAGACGGGGACAGGGGTCAGCCCCAGCATTTT
>few|-|TRBV6-1|TRBJ1-1
CASSQIGRIPLEAFF
TGTGCCAGCAGCCAGATCGGCCGGATACCCCTTGAAGCTTTCTTT
>many|-|TRBV6-1|TRBJ2-1
CASSEASSPPYNEQFF
TGTGCCAGCAGTGAAGCCAGCAGCCCCCCCTACAATGAGCAGTTCTTC
>many|-|TRBV29-1|TRBJ2-7
CSVEIGGSYEQYF
TGCAGCGTTGAAATCGGAGGGTCCTACGAGCAGTACTTC
>-|-|TRBV24-1|TRBJ1-1
CATSDLVGAEAFF
TGTGCCACCAGTGATTTAGTGGGGGCTGAAGCTTTCTTT
>few|-|TRBV15|TRBJ2-2
CATSRVWGDTGELFF
TGTGCCACCAGCAGAGTCTGGGGGGACACCGGGGAGCTGTTTTTT
>-|TRBD1|TRBV28|TRBJ1-4
CASRQGVRRKLFF
TGTGCCAGCAGGCAGGGGGTACGGCGGAAACTGTTTTTT
>few|-|TRBV15|TRBJ1-5
CATSLTRIDQPQHF
TGTGCCACCAGTTTGACACGGATCGATCAGCCCCAGCATTTT
>-|TRBD2|TRBV7-8|TRBJ2-1
CASSSSRLAGDEQFF
TGTGCCAGCAGCTCTTCCAGACTAGCGGGAGATGAGCAGTTCTTC
>few|TRBD2|TRBV28|TRBJ2-7
CASSFSGNEQYF
TGTGCCAGCAGTTTTAGCGGGAACGAGCAGTACTTC
>few|TRBD2|TRBV7-3|TRBJ2-1
CASSPWTSGRGEQFF
TGTGCCAGCAGCCCCTGGACTAGCGGGAGGGGTGAGCAGTTCTTC
>many|TRBD1|TRBV6-6|TRBJ1-5
CASSYRRQGGQPQHF
TGTGCCAGCAGTTACCGACGACAGGGAGGTCAGCCCCAGCATTTT
>many|-|TRBV18|TRBJ2-3
CASSPRLGNTDTQYF
TGTGCCAGCTCACCACGGCTAGGGAACACAGATACGCAGTATTTT
>-|TRBD2|TRBV25-1|TRBJ2-1
CASSETDLAASSYNEQFF
TGTGCCAGCAGCGAAACCGACCTAGCGGCGAGCTCCTACAATGAGCAGTTCTTC
>many|TRBD1|TRBV12-3/TRBV12-4|TRBJ1-5
CASSSDEGANQPQHF
TGTGCCAGCAGTTCCGACGAGGGGGCGAATCAGCCCCAGCATTTT
>many|-|TRBV6-5|TRBJ2-5
CASSYSKMETQYF
TGTGCCAGCAGTTACTCGAAGATGGAGACCCAGTACTTC
>-|-|TRBV18|TRBJ2-3
CASSPRDALSTDTQYF
TGTGCCAGCTCACCACGTGACGCCCTAAGCACAGATACGCAGTATTTT
>few|-|TRBV5-1|TRBJ2-2
CASSVRNTGELFF
TGCGCCAGCTCTGTCCGGAACACCGGGGAGCTGTTTTTT
>many|-|TRBV2|TRBJ1-1
CASSEDYRDTEAFF
TGTGCCAGCAGTGAAGACTACAGGGACACTGAAGCTTTCTTT
>-|TRBD2|TRBV7-2|TRBJ2-5
CASSSPGLAPRYF
TGTGCCAGCAGCTCACCGGGACTAGCGCCGAGGTACTTC
>-|-|TRBV28|TRBJ2-7
CASNVESSYEQYF
TGTGCCAGCAATGTTGAGAGCTCCTACGAGCAGTACTTC
>many|TRBD1|TRBV28|TRBJ1-2
CASSLGQGKVGYTF
TGTGCCAGCAGTCTGGGACAGGGAAAGGTTGGCTACACCTTC